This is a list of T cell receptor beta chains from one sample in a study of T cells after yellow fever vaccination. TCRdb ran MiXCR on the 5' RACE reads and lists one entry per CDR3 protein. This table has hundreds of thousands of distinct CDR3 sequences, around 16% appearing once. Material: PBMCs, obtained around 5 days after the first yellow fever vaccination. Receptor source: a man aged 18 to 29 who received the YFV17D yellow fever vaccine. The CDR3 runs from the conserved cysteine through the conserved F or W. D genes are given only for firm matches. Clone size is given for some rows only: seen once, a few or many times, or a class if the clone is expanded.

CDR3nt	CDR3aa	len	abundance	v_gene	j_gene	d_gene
TGCGCCAGCAGCCGCCGGACTAGCGAGCTCGAGCAGTACTTC	CASSRRTSELEQYF	14	-	TRBV4-3	TRBJ2-7	TRBD2
TGTGCCAGCAGGGACCCAGGGGGGCCCACCGGGGAGCTGTTTTTT	CASRDPGGPTGELFF	15	few	TRBV4-2	TRBJ2-2	-
TGTGCCAGCAGTTCCAGAGTTGAGCAGTTCTTC	CASSSRVEQFF	11	-	TRBV2	TRBJ2-1	-
TGTGCCAGCAGCGCCACGTTAGGGCTAAGCACCGGGGAGCTGTTTTTT	CASSATLGLSTGELFF	16	-	TRBV7-9	TRBJ2-2	-
TGTGCCAGCAGCTCCGCTTTAGGGGTAATTGGGGCCAACGTCCTGACTTTC	CASSSALGVIGANVLTF	17	once	TRBV7-9	TRBJ2-6	-
TGTGCCAGCAGCCAAGGGTCTACACCGAACTATGGCTACACCTTC	CASSQGSTPNYGYTF	15	-	TRBV3-1	TRBJ1-2	-
TGTGCCAGCAGCCAAGGGGGGTTCCACGAGCAGTACTTC	CASSQGGFHEQYF	13	-	TRBV4-2	TRBJ2-7	-
TGTGCCAGCAGCAAAGCGCCCCCGGGACAGGGGCCGAACACTGAAGCTTTCTTT	CASSKAPPGQGPNTEAFF	18	few	TRBV21-1	TRBJ1-1	-
TGTGCCAGCAGCAAAGCCTCTTGGGGCGGGGGGTACCAAGAGACCCAGTACTTC	CASSKASWGGGYQETQYF	18	-	TRBV6-1	TRBJ2-5	TRBD2
TGTGCCAGCAGCTTACAGGGACTCTACTATGGCTACACCTTC	CASSLQGLYYGYTF	14	many	TRBV7-8	TRBJ1-2	-
TGCGCCAGCAGCCAAAAAGACAGGGTAGGTGAGCAGTACTTC	CASSQKDRVGEQYF	14	-	TRBV4-3	TRBJ2-7	TRBD1
TGTGCCAGCAGCAACCCGGGGGGGGGCCTTGAGGAGTATTTT	CASSNPGGGLEEYF	14	few	TRBV2	TRBJ2-3	TRBD2
TGTGCTAGTGGTGGCTACGAGCAGTACTTC	CASGGYEQYF	10	few	TRBV12-5	TRBJ2-7	-
TGTGCCAGCAGCAGCCCCGAAGGGCGGGATGTTACTCAGCCCCAGCATTTT	CASSSPEGRDVTQPQHF	17	-	TRBV5-8	TRBJ1-5	-
TGCAGTGCTAGAGATGGGGGACAGGGGAATGAGCAGTTCTTC	CSARDGGQGNEQFF	14	-	TRBV20-1	TRBJ2-1	TRBD1
TGTGCCAGTAGTACACAGGGAAGAGGCACTGAAGCTTTCTTT	CASSTQGRGTEAFF	14	-	TRBV19	TRBJ1-1	-
TGCGCCAGCAGCTCCCTGGCGGGGGGCTCCTACAATGAGCAGTTCTTC	CASSSLAGGSYNEQFF	16	many	TRBV5-1	TRBJ2-1	TRBD2
TGCGCCAGCAGCCAAGATGGAGGAAGCGAGCAGTACTTC	CASSQDGGSEQYF	13	few	TRBV4-1	TRBJ2-7	-
TGTGCCAGCAGTTACCAGACACCCTCACCCCTCCACTTT	CASSYQTPSPLHF	13	few	TRBV6-2/TRBV6-3	TRBJ1-6	-
TGTGCCAGCAGCCAAGACGGTCCCCCGGATTTCTTT	CASSQDGPPDFF	12	-	TRBV14	TRBJ1-1	-
TGTGCCAGCATGTTAGGACCTGCTGAAGGGGAGCTGTTTTTT	CASMLGPAEGELFF	14	few	TRBV6-5	TRBJ2-2	-
TGCAGCGTCCAACGCACTAGCGGGAAAGAGACCCAGTACTTC	CSVQRTSGKETQYF	14	-	TRBV29-1	TRBJ2-5	TRBD2
TGTGCCACCAGCCCCATGGGGACAGGCCTGAAGGATGAGCAGTTCTTC	CATSPMGTGLKDEQFF	16	-	TRBV24-1	TRBJ2-1	TRBD1
TGTGCCAGCAGTCCCCGAGTGGGAAGCGGGTCCTACAATGAGCAGTTCTTC	CASSPRVGSGSYNEQFF	17	-	TRBV14	TRBJ2-1	-
TGTGCCAGCAGGCCCACGTGGGGGGCCCTTAGCGGTGAGCAGTTCTTC	CASRPTWGALSGEQFF	16	-	TRBV28	TRBJ2-1	-
TGTGCCAGCTCACCAGGCACTAGCGGTAATGAGCAGTTCTTC	CASSPGTSGNEQFF	14	-	TRBV18	TRBJ2-1	TRBD2
TGCAGTGCTAGTGTGGACTCGAGCACAGATACGCAGTATTTT	CSASVDSSTDTQYF	14	-	TRBV20-1	TRBJ2-3	-
TGTGCCAGCAGCCGGGGCGGACAGGGGGGGGTGAACACTGAAGCTTTCTTT	CASSRGGQGGVNTEAFF	17	-	TRBV5-4	TRBJ1-1	TRBD1
TGCAGTGCGAGGGTGGTCGCCGGACAGGGGCACTATGGCTACACCTTC	CSARVVAGQGHYGYTF	16	-	TRBV20-1	TRBJ1-2	TRBD1
TGTGCCAGCAGCCTGGGGGGGGGCGCTGGGGCCAACGTCCTGACTTTC	CASSLGGGAGANVLTF	16	few	TRBV5-4	TRBJ2-6	-
TGCGCCAGCAGCTTTGCTAACCCCTCCTACAATGAGCAGTTCTTC	CASSFANPSYNEQFF	15	many	TRBV5-1	TRBJ2-1	-
TGTGCCACCAGTGGGTGGGGGACAGGGGGCGATGAGCAGTTCTTC	CATSGWGTGGDEQFF	15	few	TRBV24-1	TRBJ2-1	TRBD1
TGTGCCAGCAGTTCCGCGGTTGGGGAGCAGTTCTTC	CASSSAVGEQFF	12	-	TRBV12-3/TRBV12-4	TRBJ2-1	-
TGTGCCAGCAGCGAGGACAGAATCTACACCGGGGAGCTGTTTTTT	CASSEDRIYTGELFF	15	few	TRBV7-8	TRBJ2-2	-
TGCAGTGCTTCAGGGAAGGGGACCCAGTACTTC	CSASGKGTQYF	11	-	TRBV20-1	TRBJ2-5	-
TGTGCCAGCAGAGCCATTGACAGTTACAATGAGCAGTTCTTC	CASRAIDSYNEQFF	14	few	TRBV6-2/TRBV6-3	TRBJ2-1	-
TGTGCCAGCAGCCAAAACTTTGGAGAGCAGTACTTC	CASSQNFGEQYF	12	-	TRBV7-2	TRBJ2-7	-
TGCGCCAGCAGCTTGGAGGGGCGAGCTTACAATGAGCAGTTCTTC	CASSLEGRAYNEQFF	15	many	TRBV5-1	TRBJ2-1	-
TGTGCCAGCAGCTCGACAGGGAGCACCGGAGCTTTCTTT	CASSSTGSTGAFF	13	-	TRBV6-1	TRBJ1-1	TRBD1
TGTGCCAGCAGGTTGGGAGGGGCTGACACCGGGGAGCTGTTTTTT	CASRLGGADTGELFF	15	many	TRBV5-4	TRBJ2-2	TRBD2
TGTGCCAGCAGTGATGGGCAGGGGGCAGGAAATGAAAAACTGTTTTTT	CASSDGQGAGNEKLFF	16	-	TRBV6-1	TRBJ1-4	TRBD1
TGTGCCAGCAGCTTGGACAGGTACGCTGAAGCTTTCTTT	CASSLDRYAEAFF	13	-	TRBV7-2	TRBJ1-1	TRBD1
TGCGCCAGCAGCCAAGCCCCGGAGCGGGGCACAGATACGCAGTATTTT	CASSQAPERGTDTQYF	16	-	TRBV4-1	TRBJ2-3	-
TGTGCCAGCAGCTTAGTGGCCCTCTTAAGAGATACGCAGTATTTT	CASSLVALLRDTQYF	15	-	TRBV7-2	TRBJ2-3	-
TGTGCCAGCAGCTTGGCCGACGGGGACACTGAAGCTTTCTTT	CASSLADGDTEAFF	14	few	TRBV5-8	TRBJ1-1	-
TGCAGTTCAACGGGGGGCCATTACAATGAGCAGTTCTTC	CSSTGGHYNEQFF	13	few	TRBV20-1	TRBJ2-1	-
TGCAGTGCTAGAGATCTCGACAGCACTGAAGCTTTCTTT	CSARDLDSTEAFF	13	-	TRBV20-1	TRBJ1-1	-
TGCGCCAGCAGCCAAGATCGGGGAAGGTGGGGCTACACCTTC	CASSQDRGRWGYTF	14	-	TRBV4-1	TRBJ1-2	-
TGTGCCACCAGTGATTTTGCCGGCGGGGTCTCCTCAGATACGCAGTATTTT	CATSDFAGGVSSDTQYF	17	few	TRBV24-1	TRBJ2-3	-
TGCAGCGTTGCCCAAAATCCATCTTACACTGAAGCTTTCTTT	CSVAQNPSYTEAFF	14	-	TRBV29-1	TRBJ1-1	-
TGCGCCAGCAGCTTGGAGGTTCGGGACAGCACAGATACGCAGTATTTT	CASSLEVRDSTDTQYF	16	few	TRBV5-1	TRBJ2-3	-
TGTGCCAGCAGTTACTCGCCGATTAACTATGGCTACACCTTC	CASSYSPINYGYTF	14	few	TRBV6-2/TRBV6-3	TRBJ1-2	-
TGTGCCAGCAGCAGTACAGCTTTCTATAATTCACCCCTCCACTTT	CASSSTAFYNSPLHF	15	-	TRBV7-3	TRBJ1-6	-
TGTGCCAGCTCACCACCGGGACATCCAGTTCCCTACGAGCAGTACTTC	CASSPPGHPVPYEQYF	16	-	TRBV18	TRBJ2-7	-